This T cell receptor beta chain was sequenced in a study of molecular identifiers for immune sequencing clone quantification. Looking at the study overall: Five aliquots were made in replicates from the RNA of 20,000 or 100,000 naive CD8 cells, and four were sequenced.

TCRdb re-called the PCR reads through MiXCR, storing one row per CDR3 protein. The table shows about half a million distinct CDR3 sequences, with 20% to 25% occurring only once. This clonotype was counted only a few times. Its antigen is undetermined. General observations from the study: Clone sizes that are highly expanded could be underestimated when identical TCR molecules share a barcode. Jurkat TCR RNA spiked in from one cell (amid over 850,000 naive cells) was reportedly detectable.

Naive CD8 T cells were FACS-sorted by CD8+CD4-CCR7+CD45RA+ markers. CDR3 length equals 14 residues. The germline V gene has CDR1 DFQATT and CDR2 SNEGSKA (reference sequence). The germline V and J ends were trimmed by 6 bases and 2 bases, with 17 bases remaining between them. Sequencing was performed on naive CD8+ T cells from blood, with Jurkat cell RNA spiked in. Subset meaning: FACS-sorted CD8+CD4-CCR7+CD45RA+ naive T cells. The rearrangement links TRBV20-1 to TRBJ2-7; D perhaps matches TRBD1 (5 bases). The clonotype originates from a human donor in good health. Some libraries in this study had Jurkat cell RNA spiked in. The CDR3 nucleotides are TGCAGTGCCAAGGGGCGAAACCACCCCTACGAGCAGTACTTC. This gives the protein CSAKGRNHPYEQYF.